This T cell receptor beta chain was sequenced for a study of blood T cell repertoires in COVID-19. Germline V gives CDR1 LNHNV, CDR2 YYDKDF (reference sequence). This CDR3 comprises 15 residues. Trimming at V came to 5 bases and at J to 7 bases, leaving 6 bases not matched to a gene. Measured with immunoSEQ multiplex PCR; TCRdb has only the in-frame clones, and not every one. The sample carries about 230,000 clones, approximately 83% recorded once. The chain joins TRBV15 to TRBJ1-6; 9 bases are a match to TRBD1. The TCR originated in a man aged 50 or older with active or convalescent COVID-19. Sequenced: peripheral blood. CDR3 in amino acids: CATSRTGDGNSPLHF. CDR3 sequence (DNA): TGTGCCACCAGCCGGACAGGGGATGGGAATTCACCCCTCCACTTT.